Following are 17 T cell receptor beta chains from one sample sequenced in a study of blood T cell repertoires in COVID-19. The protocol was immunoSEQ multiplex PCR, while the TCRdb copy is restricted to in-frame clones and leaves out a portion. The sample shows 250,000 to 300,000 clones, over 75% of them seen only once. The sequencing input was PBMCs or T cells enriched from blood (not recorded which). All receptors derive from a woman under 40 who had recovered from COVID-19.

The chain recombines TRBV5-6 with TRBJ1-5; D perhaps matches TRBD1 (6 bases). The CDR3 totals 15 residues. Germline V gene data show CDR1 as SGHDT and CDR2 as YYEEEE. Trimming left V 3 bases short and J 4 bases short, with 14 bases between. The DNA for the CDR3 is TGTGCCAGCAGCTCCAGGGGTTCCCTAAATCAGCCCCAGCATTTT. The encoded protein is CASSSRGSLNQPQHF.

The chain is built from TRBV4-1 and TRBJ2-7; 8 bases are shared with TRBD2. Germline V gene lookup returns CDR1 MGHRA and CDR2 YSYEKL. The CDR3 runs to 16 residues. The V gene end was trimmed by 1 base and the J gene end by 5 bases; junction bases not matched to a gene: 10. The CDR3 coding sequence is TGCGCCAGCAGCCAAGTGGGACGCGGGAGGATAAACGAGCAGTACTTC. Translated: CASSQVGRGRINEQYF.

This clone has a single count. This chain links TRBV12-5 with TRBJ1-2, with unresolved D. V lost 1 base and J lost 7, with 10 bases in between. CDR3 length equals 13 residues. CDR1 LGHNT and CDR2 FRNRAP come from the germline V gene. The CDR3 protein is CASGLDLRAGYTF. CDR3 bases: TGTGCTAGTGGTTTGGACCTGAGGGCTGGCTACACCTTC. The whole variable domain, remainder taken from reference TRBV12-5 and TRBJ1-2, is DARVTQTPRHKVTEMGQEVTMRCQPILGHNTVFWYRQTMMQGLELLAYFRNRAPLDDSGMPKDRFSAEMPDATLATLKIQPSEPRDSAVYFCASGLDLRAGYTFGSGTRLTVV.

V usage is TRBV6-6 and J usage is TRBJ1-1; the D gene is possibly TRBD1 (5 bases). V was pared by 10 bases and J by 3 bases, with 15 bases between. Germline loops: CDR1 MNHNY, CDR2 SVGAGI (reference sequence). The CDR3 sequence is 13 residues long. The CDR3 DNA reads TGTGCCACCCGGAGGGGTCTGGACACTGAAGCTTTCTTT. The encoded protein is CATRRGLDTEAFF.

The rearrangement joins TRBV5-1 to TRBJ2-1; 9 bases map to TRBD1. The CDR3 runs 16 residues. CDR1 is SGHRS and CDR2 is YFSETQ in the germline V gene. J lost 7 bases, V lost 2 bases, and 10 bases had no gene match. CDR3 loop: CASSFVRDRVLNEQFF. The CDR3 DNA sequence: TGCGCCAGCAGCTTCGTCCGGGACAGGGTTTTGAATGAGCAGTTCTTC.

The V gene is TRBV19, the J gene TRBJ2-5; 10 bases map to TRBD1. This CDR3 is built from 16 residues. CDR1 LNHDA and CDR2 SQIVND come from the germline V gene (reference sequence). J gave up 5 bases and V 2 bases, and 8 bases lay outside the gene matches. The CDR3 region has the DNA TGTGCCAGTAGTATATCGACAGGGGGCGACGTGGAGACCCAGTACTTC. It yields the protein CASSISTGGDVETQYF.

The V and J genes are TRBV3-1 (or the pseudogene TRBV3-2) and TRBJ2-5; D call uncertain. The CDR3 extends over 15 amino acids. The V and J ends lost 1 base and 1 base respectively, with 10 bases between them. Looked up from germline, CDR1 is LGHDT and CDR2 is YNNKEL (reference sequence). In DNA, the CDR3 is TGTGCCAGCAGCCAAGTTTATCAGGTCCAAGAGACCCAGTACTTC. Translation: CASSQVYQVQETQYF.

This sequence joins TRBV18 and TRBJ1-2, with 8 nucleotides matching TRBD1. V lost 6 bases, J lost 4 bases, and 7 bases stayed unmatched. Germline-derived CDR1 and CDR2 are KGHSH and LQKENI. This CDR3 region has 14 residues. CDR3 in DNA: TGTGCCAGCTCCCCGACAGGGGACAGCTATGGCTACACCTTC. Its protein is CASSPTGDSYGYTF.

As DNA, the CDR3 is TGTGCCAGCAGTCCCCGGACAGGGGAGACCCAGTACTTC. Its protein is CASSPRTGETQYF. The chain joins TRBV6-5 to TRBJ2-5; 8 bases fit TRBD1. Trimming took 5 bases from V and 5 from J; bases not matched to a gene: 4. In germline, CDR1 is MNHEY, CDR2 SVGAGI. CDR3 length: 13 residues.

The chain combines TRBV3-1 (or the pseudogene TRBV3-2) with TRBJ1-2; D may be TRBD1 (5 bases). Germline V gene sequence: CDR1 LGHDT, CDR2 YNNKEL (reference sequence). Trimming took 8 bases from V and 8 from J, leaving 18 bases between them. This CDR3 contains 13 residues. In nucleotides, the CDR3 is TGTGCCAGCCTGGGTGCAGGGAACTTCGGCTACACCTTC. Translating gives CASLGAGNFGYTF.

This chain uses TRBV7-8 with TRBJ1-5; maybe TRBD1 (6 bases). Trimming left V 2 bases short and J 7 bases short, with 15 bases between. This CDR3 region has 15 residues. Germline CDR1 SGHVS, CDR2 FQNEAQ. The CDR3 is CASSLNGNTGQPQHF. DNA for the CDR3: TGTGCCAGCAGCTTAAACGGGAACACAGGGCAGCCCCAGCATTTT.

The V gene is TRBV6-2 or TRBV6-3, the J gene TRBJ2-7; 12 bases match TRBD2. This CDR3 has 15 amino acids. Germline loops: CDR1 MNHEY, CDR2 SVGEGT. Losses at the gene ends were 2 bases for V and 4 bases for J; bases not matched to a gene: 3. CDR3 region: CASSYVTSGRYEQYF. DNA for the CDR3: TGTGCCAGCAGTTACGTTACTAGCGGGAGGTACGAGCAGTACTTC.

This clone was picked up a small number of times. The chain carries TRBV7-3 and TRBJ1-2, with TRBD1 matching 7 bases. V gave up 5 bases and J gave up 6 bases; unmatched junction bases: 9. CDR1 and CDR2 (germline): SGHTA, FQGTGA. This CDR3 region has 14 residues. Here the CDR3 reads CASSLRDSGHGYTF. In nucleotides, the CDR3 is TGTGCCAGCAGCCTTAGGGACAGCGGCCATGGCTACACCTTC.

The V gene is TRBV7-9, the J gene TRBJ1-5, with D uncertain. The germline V gene has CDR1 SEHNR and CDR2 FQNEAQ (reference sequence). This CDR3 region has 17 residues. V lost 1 base, J lost 6 bases, and 19 bases lay in between. CDR3 residues: CASSLDQGFWAPQPQHF. CDR3 nucleotides: TGTGCCAGCAGCTTAGATCAAGGATTCTGGGCCCCTCAGCCCCAGCATTTT.

V gene TRBV7-2 combines with J gene TRBJ2-7, with 10 positions matching TRBD2. The CDR3 has 16 amino acids. Germline V gene lookup returns CDR1 SGHTA and CDR2 FQGNSA. V lost 1 base, J lost 3 bases, and 6 bases stayed unmatched. The CDR3 DNA is TGTGCCAGCAGCTTAGTCTCTAGCGGGAGTTTCTACGAGCAGTACTTC. The encoded protein is CASSLVSSGSFYEQYF.

The J gene is TRBJ1-3, the V gene TRBV11-2; no clear D. The V gene's germline CDR1 is SGHAT and CDR2 FQNNGV. CDR3 length: 14 residues. V was clipped by 5 bases and J by 5 bases, with 13 bases between them. This CDR3 is CASSPSGGRNTIYF. The CDR3 DNA sequence: TGTGCCAGCAGCCCCAGTGGAGGGAGAAACACCATATATTTT.

The table lists this clone with a few counts. The chain is built from TRBV7-2 and TRBJ2-1; 7 nucleotides align to TRBD2. The CDR3 contains 16 residues. The trim removed 4 bases at V and 2 bases at J, leaving 8 bases unmatched. CDR1 SGHTA and CDR2 FQGNSA come from the germline V gene. CDR3 nucleotide sequence: TGTGCCAGCAGCTCCAATGGGGGGAGGGCCTACAATGAGCAGTTCTTC. This encodes CASSSNGGRAYNEQFF.